This T cell receptor (beta chain) was documented in a study of blood T cell repertoires in COVID-19. V lost 9 bases, J lost 2 bases, and 17 bases lay in between. The CDR3 loop spans 14 amino acids. Germline CDR1 LNHDA, CDR2 SQIVND (reference sequence). Measured with immunoSEQ multiplex PCR; TCRdb has only the in-frame clones, and not every one. The sample lists some 99,000 clones; 85% to 90% were seen once. This clone was recorded once. The receptor's source is a human donor in a cohort sampled during active COVID-19. Material: peripheral blood. This chain uses TRBV19 with TRBJ2-7; weak D call: TRBD1 (6 bases). CDR3 protein: CASRGSDRAYEQYF. The CDR3 DNA is TGTGCCAGCAGGGGATCGGATAGAGCCTACGAGCAGTACTTC.